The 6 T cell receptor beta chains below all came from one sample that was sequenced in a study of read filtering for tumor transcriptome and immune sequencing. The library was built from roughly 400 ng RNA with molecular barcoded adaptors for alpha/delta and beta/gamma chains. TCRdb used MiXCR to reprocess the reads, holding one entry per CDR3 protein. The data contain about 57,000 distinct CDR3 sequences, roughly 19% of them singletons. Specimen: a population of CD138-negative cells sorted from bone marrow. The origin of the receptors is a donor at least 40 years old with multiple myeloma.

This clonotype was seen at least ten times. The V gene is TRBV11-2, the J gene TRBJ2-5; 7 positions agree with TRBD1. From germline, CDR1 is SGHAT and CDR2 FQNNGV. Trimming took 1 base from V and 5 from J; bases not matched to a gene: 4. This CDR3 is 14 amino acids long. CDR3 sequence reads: CASSLAVDRETQYF. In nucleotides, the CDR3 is TGTGCCAGCAGCTTAGCTGTGGACAGGGAGACCCAGTACTTC.

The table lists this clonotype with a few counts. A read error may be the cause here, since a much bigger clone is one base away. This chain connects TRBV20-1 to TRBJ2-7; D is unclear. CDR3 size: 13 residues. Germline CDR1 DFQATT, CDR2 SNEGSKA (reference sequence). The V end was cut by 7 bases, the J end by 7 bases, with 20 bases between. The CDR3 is CSGTGSILGEQYF. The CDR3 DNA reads TGCAGTGGGACGGGTAGCATTCTGGGGGAGCAGTACTTC.

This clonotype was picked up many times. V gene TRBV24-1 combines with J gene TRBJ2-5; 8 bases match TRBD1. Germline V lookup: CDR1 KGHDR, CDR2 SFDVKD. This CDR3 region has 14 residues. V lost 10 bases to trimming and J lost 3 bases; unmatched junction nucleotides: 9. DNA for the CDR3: TGTGCCACGTCGAACAGGGGGACTGAAGAGACCCAGTACTTC. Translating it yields CATSNRGTEETQYF.

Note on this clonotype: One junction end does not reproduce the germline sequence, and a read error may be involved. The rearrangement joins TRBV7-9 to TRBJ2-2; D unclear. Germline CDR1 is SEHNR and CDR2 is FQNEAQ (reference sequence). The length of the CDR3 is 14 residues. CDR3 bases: TGTGCCAGCAGCTCGACACGTACCACCAGGGAGCTGTTTTTT. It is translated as CASSSTRTTRELFF.

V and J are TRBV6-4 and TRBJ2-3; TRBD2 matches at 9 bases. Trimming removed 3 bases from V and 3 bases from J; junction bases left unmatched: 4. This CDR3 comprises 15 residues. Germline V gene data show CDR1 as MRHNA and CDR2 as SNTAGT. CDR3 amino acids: CASSEAAGGTDTQYF. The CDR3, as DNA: TGTGCCAGCAGTGAGGCCGCGGGGGGGACAGATACGCAGTATTTT.

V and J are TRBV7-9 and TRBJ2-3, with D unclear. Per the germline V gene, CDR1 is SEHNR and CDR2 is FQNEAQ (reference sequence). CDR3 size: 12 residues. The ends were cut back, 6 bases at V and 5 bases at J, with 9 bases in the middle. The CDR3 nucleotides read TGTGCCAGCAGTCTGATGAAAGATACGCAGTATTTT. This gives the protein CASSLMKDTQYF.